This T cell receptor beta chain was recorded in a study of blood T cell repertoires in COVID-19. Background on the study: The samples span acute and convalescent COVID-19 from the United States, Italy and Spain. In each case, the material was cDNA or gDNA derived from T cells, B-cell-depleted T cells, or PBMCs.

Original analysis: Scientists estimated how many nucleated cells there were by amplifying reference gene primers. The table came from immunoSEQ multiplex PCR; TCRdb's copy has only in-frame clones and leaves some out. The V and J calls and the clone size are those of that table, but D and trimming were determined from the DNA. This sample has more than 85,000 clones, with approximately 65% found just once. Germline assignment: CDR1 DFQATT and CDR2 SNEGSKA (reference sequence). The CDR3 totals 11 residues. The ends were cut back, 3 bases at V and 5 bases at J, with 8 bases in the middle. What was sequenced was peripheral blood. V gene TRBV20-1 combines with J gene TRBJ2-7; a possible D gene is TRBD2 (6 bases). This clonotype was sampled from a woman in her sixties or seventies with acute or convalescent COVID-19. As DNA, the CDR3 is TGCAGTGCTAGGTGGGGGGACGAGCAGTACTTC. It specifies CSARWGDEQYF.